This TCR beta chain comes out of a study of tumor-infiltrating lymphocytes in primary liver carcinoma. Looking at the study overall: Surgical resection was the treatment these patients received for primary liver carcinoma.

TCR beta cDNA was made from around 460 ng total RNA with a constant-region primer. Three-round nested multiplex PCR performed with slightly modified ARM-PCR produced the TCR beta libraries. From the multiplex PCR reads, TCRdb called clonotypes with MiXCR, one entry per CDR3 protein. Of about 320,000 distinct CDR3 sequences listed, 50% to 70% were seen once; the top ten hold approximately 9%. Germline DNA was also extracted, and blood RNA was taken from unsorted whole blood. At sampling, these chronic HBV carriers had received no treatment. The specimen sequenced was peripheral blood. This TCR came from a middle-aged man with primary liver carcinoma and hepatitis B virus infection.

The CDR3, as DNA: TGCAGCGCAAGGTTTAATAGCGGGAGTTTCCCAAGATCAGGTACGCAGTATTTT. Translated, it gives CSARFNSGSFPRSGTQYF. The V gene is TRBV29-1, the J gene TRBJ2-3; 9 bases fit TRBD2. In germline, CDR1 is SQVTM, CDR2 ANQGSEA. The CDR3 length is 18 residues. Trimming at V came to 7 bases and at J to 8 bases, leaving 25 bases not matched to a gene.